This T cell receptor beta chain came from a study of CD8+ T cells in alopecia areata. Study observations and caveats: Under tofacitinib, numerous expanded lesional clonotypes remained detectable in scalp and blood. Significant decreases in scalp clonality and expanded CD8+ clones followed tofacitinib treatment.

Remarks on this clone: The antigen is undetermined.

Investigators isolated RNA and reverse transcribed it into cDNA to act as the sequencing template. Assay: immunoSEQ multiplex PCR; the TCRdb copy retains only in-frame clones and omits some. The table includes hundreds of thousands of clones, around 64% detected once. Treatment in this sample: oral pan-JAK inhibitor, 5-10 mg twice daily. The material was CD4+ T cells sorted from blood, obtained at approximately week 51, from a patient treated with tofacitinib. The sequence derives from a human donor with alopecia areata.

CDR3 nucleotides: TGTGCCAGCAGCAGGACGGATACGCAGTATTTT. Translating it yields CASSRTDTQYF. The rearrangement uses TRBV11-1 and TRBJ2-3, with D unclear. CDR3 length: 11 residues. Per germline, CDR1 SGHAT and CDR2 FQDESV (reference sequence). V dropped 5 bases and J dropped 6 bases, with 6 bases sitting between them.